This T cell receptor (beta chain) was sequenced for a study of blood T cells in healthy people across ages. Trimming took off 3 bases at V and 2 bases at J, with 18 bases between the two ends. Germline-derived CDR1 and CDR2 are LNHNV and YYDKDF (reference sequence). The CDR3 length is 17 residues. Using a J-beta primer mix together with a sample-barcoded 5' primer, a second PCR was run for roughly 6 to 12 cycles. Each cDNA molecule was tagged by a template-switch adaptor with 12 random nucleotides. TCRdb re-analysed the 5' RACE reads in MiXCR, keeping a single row per CDR3 protein. The sample carries over 1,300,000 distinct CDR3 sequences, approximately 60% recorded once.

The sequence derives from a man younger than 30 in good health. Sequencing was done on a sample of blood. This chain joins TRBV15 and TRBJ2-3; D not certain. CDR3 loop: CATSRPPGLGTTDTQYF. DNA of the CDR3: TGTGCCACCAGCAGGCCCCCCGGGCTGGGAACCACAGATACGCAGTATTTT.